These T cell receptor beta chains were read from a single sample in a study of T cell responses to AZD1222 COVID-19 vaccine. TCRdb keeps only in-frame clones here, not all; method: immunoSEQ multiplex PCR. The sample holds approximately 140,000 clones, 85% to 95% seen once. Sample: peripheral blood, taken on day 0 of AZD1222 vaccination. All receptors come from an adult in good health. Each CDR3 is given with its conserved first and last residue. A D gene is named only where the DNA matches it firmly. Clone size is shown for a subset of rows, as once, few, many or a class of expanded clone.

j_gene | d_gene | abundance | v_gene | CDR3aa | CDR3nt
TRBJ2-5 | NA | NA | TRBV28 | CASSPGPQETQYF | TGTGCCAGCAGCCCGGGACCTCAAGAGACCCAGTACTTC
TRBJ2-3 | TRBD2 | NA | TRBV7-9 | CASSKSGRGDTQYF | TGTGCCAGCAGCAAAAGCGGGAGGGGAGATACGCAGTATTTT
TRBJ2-7 | NA | NA | TRBV5-4 | CASSQPGRTTPYEQYF | TGTGCCAGCAGCCAACCGGGACGGACCACTCCCTACGAGCAGTACTTC
TRBJ2-7 | NA | once | TRBV10-3 | CAISESGGHTYEQYF | TGTGCCATCAGTGAGTCGGGGGGACACACATACGAGCAGTACTTC
TRBJ1-1 | NA | NA | TRBV4-3 | CASSQDRVSAEAFF | TGCGCCAGCAGCCAAGATCGCGTAAGCGCTGAAGCTTTCTTT
TRBJ1-4 | NA | NA | TRBV9 | CASSVALGKKLFF | TGTGCCAGCAGCGTAGCTCTGGGGAAGAAACTGTTTTTT
TRBJ2-2 | TRBD1 | NA | TRBV7-2 | CAEPGQGSPSGELFF | TGTGCCGAACCGGGACAGGGTTCTCCGTCCGGGGAGCTGTTTTTT
TRBJ2-7 | TRBD2 | NA | TRBV6-2/TRBV6-3 | CASSYTGGTYEQYF | TGTGCCAGCAGTTATACCGGGGGGACCTACGAGCAGTACTTC
TRBJ2-7 | NA | NA | TRBV12-3/TRBV12-4 | CASSPRGPYEQYF | TGTGCCAGCAGCCCGCGAGGCCCCTACGAGCAGTACTTC
TRBJ2-1 | TRBD2 | NA | TRBV27 | CASSFQGGLAGGNEQFF | TGTGCCAGCAGTTTCCAGGGGGGCCTAGCGGGAGGCAATGAGCAGTTCTTC
TRBJ1-1 | TRBD1 | NA | TRBV19 | CASKIGQGGTEAFF | TGTGCCAGTAAAATCGGACAGGGCGGAACTGAAGCTTTCTTT
TRBJ1-2 | NA | once | TRBV7-2 | CASSSITASYGYTF | TGTGCCAGCAGCTCCATCACAGCTTCCTATGGCTACACCTTC
TRBJ2-2 | NA | NA | TRBV4-3 | CASSQFPEENTGELFF | TGCGCCAGCAGCCAATTCCCCGAAGAGAACACCGGGGAGCTGTTTTTT
TRBJ1-2 | NA | once | TRBV7-8 | CASRSITSYGYTF | TGTGCCAGCAGGTCAATCACCAGCTATGGCTACACCTTC
TRBJ1-1 | NA | few | TRBV19 | CASRRTVGAAEAFF | TGTGCCAGTAGAAGGACAGTGGGGGCGGCTGAAGCTTTCTTT
TRBJ1-4 | NA | NA | TRBV3-1/TRBV3-2 | CASSLNREKLFF | TGTGCCAGCAGCCTAAATCGGGAAAAACTGTTTTTT
TRBJ1-2 | TRBD1 | NA | TRBV10-3 | CAISEGQGLSYGYTF | TGTGCCATCAGTGAGGGACAGGGGTTAAGCTATGGCTACACCTTC
TRBJ1-1 | TRBD1 | NA | TRBV6-2/TRBV6-3 | CASSDPGQGFTEAFF | TGTGCCAGCAGTGATCCGGGACAGGGCTTCACTGAAGCTTTCTTT
TRBJ2-7 | TRBD1 | few | TRBV6-2/TRBV6-3 | CASSRTGGSYEQYF | TGTGCCAGCAGCCGGACAGGGGGGTCCTACGAGCAGTACTTC
TRBJ1-3 | NA | NA | TRBV6-5 | CASGLGSGNTTYF | TGTGCCAGCGGACTGGGCTCTGGAAACACCACATATTTT
TRBJ1-3 | TRBD1 | NA | TRBV19 | CASAGTGVSGNTIYF | TGTGCCAGTGCCGGGACAGGGGTCTCTGGAAACACCATATATTTT
TRBJ2-7 | NA | NA | TRBV5-6 | CASSLERTVQYF | TGTGCCAGCAGCTTGGAACGGACGGTGCAGTACTTC
TRBJ2-1 | TRBD2 | NA | TRBV10-3 | CAISEGLAGDEQFF | TGTGCCATCAGTGAAGGTCTAGCGGGCGATGAGCAGTTCTTC
TRBJ1-3 | TRBD1 | NA | TRBV5-6 | CASSLLGQGWNTIYF | TGTGCCAGCAGCCTCTTAGGACAGGGTTGGAACACCATATATTTT
TRBJ1-4 | NA | NA | TRBV15 | CATSRDSNGREKLFF | TGTGCCACCAGCAGAGATAGTAATGGGAGGGAAAAACTGTTTTTT
TRBJ2-5 | NA | NA | TRBV7-9 | CASSLYGWQETQYF | TGTGCCAGCAGCTTATATGGGTGGCAAGAGACCCAGTACTTC
TRBJ1-2 | NA | NA | TRBV27 | CASSSTGLYYGYTF | TGTGCCAGCAGTTCCACAGGGTTGTACTATGGCTACACCTTC
TRBJ1-1 | TRBD1 | few | TRBV7-2 | CASSLQGQGVTEAFF | TGTGCCAGCAGCTTGCAGGGACAGGGAGTCACTGAAGCTTTCTTT
TRBJ1-1 | NA | NA | TRBV7-2 | CASSLRGAGVYTEAFF | TGTGCCAGCAGCTTAAGGGGTGCTGGGGTTTACACTGAAGCTTTCTTT
TRBJ2-3 | TRBD2 | NA | TRBV3-1/TRBV3-2 | CASISLSQRGFTDTQYF | TGTGCCAGCATCAGTCTATCTCAGCGGGGGTTCACAGATACGCAGTATTTT
TRBJ1-5 | TRBD1 | NA | TRBV6-2/TRBV6-3 | CASSYDRGLQPQHF | TGTGCCAGCAGTTACGACAGGGGGCTACAGCCCCAGCATTTT
TRBJ2-1 | TRBD2 | NA | TRBV11-2 | CASSLGTSGELQFF | TGTGCCAGCAGCTTAGGGACTAGCGGGGAACTGCAGTTCTTC
TRBJ1-3 | NA | NA | TRBV9 | CASSGGGASGNTIYF | TGTGCCAGCAGCGGAGGGGGAGCCTCTGGAAACACCATATATTTT
TRBJ2-2 | TRBD1 | NA | TRBV7-2 | CASSQQGATPGELFF | TGTGCCAGCAGCCAACAGGGGGCGACACCCGGGGAGCTGTTTTTT
TRBJ2-6 | NA | NA | TRBV13 | CASSFGSRGANVLTF | TGTGCCAGCAGCTTCGGGTCGCGAGGGGCCAACGTCCTGACTTTC
TRBJ1-4 | NA | NA | TRBV19 | CASSPRGQKNEKLFF | TGTGCCAGTAGTCCTCGCGGACAGAAGAATGAAAAACTGTTTTTT
TRBJ2-1 | NA | NA | TRBV4-2 | CASSQDRASGNEQFF | TGTGCCAGCAGCCAAGATAGGGCTTCAGGGAATGAGCAGTTCTTC
TRBJ2-2 | TRBD2 | NA | TRBV7-8 | CASSSIAGGMGVGTGELFF | TGTGCCAGCAGCTCTATAGCGGGAGGGATGGGGGTAGGCACCGGGGAGCTGTTTTTT
TRBJ1-2 | NA | NA | TRBV6-5 | CASSYQQSLYGYTF | TGTGCCAGCAGTTATCAGCAAAGCCTCTATGGCTACACCTTC
TRBJ1-4 | TRBD1 | NA | TRBV5-6 | CASSLPGQGAEKLFF | TGTGCCAGCAGCCTTCCGGGACAGGGGGCTGAAAAACTGTTTTTT
TRBJ2-7 | TRBD2 | NA | TRBV9 | CASSGTSGYEQYF | TGTGCCAGCAGCGGTACTAGCGGATACGAGCAGTACTTC
TRBJ2-5 | TRBD1 | NA | TRBV7-2 | CASSLDRGQETQYF | TGTGCCAGCAGCTTAGACAGGGGCCAAGAGACCCAGTACTTC
TRBJ2-2 | NA | NA | TRBV7-2 | CASSTRPGVYSPGELFF | TGTGCCAGCAGTACTCGCCCGGGAGTGTATTCACCCGGGGAGCTGTTTTTT
TRBJ2-1 | TRBD2 | NA | TRBV5-1 | CASSTGLAGEAYNEQFF | TGCGCCAGCAGCACCGGACTAGCGGGAGAGGCCTACAATGAGCAGTTCTTC
TRBJ1-5 | NA | NA | TRBV19 | CASSVQDNQPQHF | TGTGCCAGTAGTGTACAGGATAATCAGCCCCAGCATTTT
TRBJ1-3 | NA | NA | TRBV14 | CASSRRLSGNTIYF | TGTGCCAGCAGCCGTCGCCTCTCTGGAAACACCATATATTTT
TRBJ2-2 | NA | NA | TRBV10-3 | CAIRNGELFF | TGTGCCATCCGGAACGGGGAGCTGTTTTTT
TRBJ2-7 | NA | once | TRBV5-6 | CASTYGVEYEQYF | TGTGCCAGCACCTACGGGGTCGAGTACGAGCAGTACTTC
TRBJ1-6 | NA | NA | TRBV27 | CASWGRPHNSPLHF | TGTGCCAGCTGGGGACGGCCTCATAATTCACCCCTCCACTTT
TRBJ2-2 | NA | NA | TRBV18 | CASSPEGELFF | TGTGCCAGCTCACCGGAAGGGGAGCTGTTTTTT
TRBJ1-1 | NA | NA | TRBV6-5 | CAGRQLHSKNTEAFF | TGTGCCGGGCGCCAACTTCATAGCAAGAACACTGAAGCTTTCTTT
TRBJ2-5 | NA | NA | TRBV9 | CASSERERFQETQYF | TGTGCCAGCAGCGAGAGAGAGCGGTTCCAAGAGACCCAGTACTTC
TRBJ1-5 | NA | NA | TRBV2 | CASSVSNQPQHF | TGTGCCAGCAGTGTCAGCAATCAGCCCCAGCATTTT
TRBJ1-1 | NA | NA | TRBV3-1/TRBV3-2 | CASSQVTATEAFF | TGTGCCAGCAGCCAAGTAACAGCCACTGAAGCTTTCTTT
TRBJ2-7 | TRBD2 | NA | TRBV6-2/TRBV6-3 | CASSHPGLAAYEQYF | TGTGCCAGCAGTCACCCGGGACTAGCTGCGTACGAGCAGTACTTC
TRBJ1-2 | NA | NA | TRBV6-1 | CASSDPIDRLVYGYTF | TGTGCCAGCAGTGACCCCATCGACAGGCTGGTATATGGCTACACCTTC
TRBJ1-1 | TRBD1 | NA | TRBV5-1 | CASSAGQLTEAFF | TGCGCCAGCAGCGCGGGACAGCTCACTGAAGCTTTCTTT
TRBJ1-1 | TRBD1 | NA | TRBV9 | CASSALQGLETEAFF | TGTGCCAGCAGCGCCCTACAGGGGTTGGAAACTGAAGCTTTCTTT